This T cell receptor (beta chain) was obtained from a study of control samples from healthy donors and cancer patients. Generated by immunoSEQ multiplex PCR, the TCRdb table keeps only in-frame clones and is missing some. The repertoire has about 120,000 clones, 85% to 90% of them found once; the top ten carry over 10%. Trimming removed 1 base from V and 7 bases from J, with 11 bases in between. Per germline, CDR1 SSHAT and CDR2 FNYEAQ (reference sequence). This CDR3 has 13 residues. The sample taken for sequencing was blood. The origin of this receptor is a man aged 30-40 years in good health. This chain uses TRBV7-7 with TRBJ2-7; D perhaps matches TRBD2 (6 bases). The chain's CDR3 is CASSLEAGWEQYF. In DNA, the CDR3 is TGTGCCAGCAGCTTAGAAGCGGGCTGGGAGCAGTACTTC.